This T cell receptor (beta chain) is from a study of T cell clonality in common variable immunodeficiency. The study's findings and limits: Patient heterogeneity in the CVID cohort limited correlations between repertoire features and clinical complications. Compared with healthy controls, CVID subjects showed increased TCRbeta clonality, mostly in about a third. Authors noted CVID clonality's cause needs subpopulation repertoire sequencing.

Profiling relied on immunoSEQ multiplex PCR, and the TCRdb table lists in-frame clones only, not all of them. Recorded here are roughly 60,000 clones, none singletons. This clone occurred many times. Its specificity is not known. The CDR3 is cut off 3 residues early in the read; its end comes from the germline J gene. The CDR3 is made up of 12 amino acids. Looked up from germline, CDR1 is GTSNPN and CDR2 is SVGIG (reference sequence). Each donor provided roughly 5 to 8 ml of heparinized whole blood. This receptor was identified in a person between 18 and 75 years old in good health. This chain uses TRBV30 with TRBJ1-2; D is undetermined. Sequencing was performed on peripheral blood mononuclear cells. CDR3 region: CAWNGPGGGYTF. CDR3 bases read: TGTGCCTGGAACGGCCCAGGTGGCGGC.